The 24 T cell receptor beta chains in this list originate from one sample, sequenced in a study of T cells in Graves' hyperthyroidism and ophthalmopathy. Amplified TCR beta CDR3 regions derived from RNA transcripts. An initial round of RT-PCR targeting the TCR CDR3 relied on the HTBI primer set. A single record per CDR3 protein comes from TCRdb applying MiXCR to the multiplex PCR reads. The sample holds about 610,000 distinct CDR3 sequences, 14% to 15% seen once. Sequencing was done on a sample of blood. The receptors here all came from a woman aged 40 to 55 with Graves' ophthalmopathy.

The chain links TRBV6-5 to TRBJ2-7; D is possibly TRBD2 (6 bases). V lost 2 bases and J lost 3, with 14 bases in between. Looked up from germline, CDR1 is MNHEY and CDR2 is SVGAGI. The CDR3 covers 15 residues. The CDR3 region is CASSYGSGAGYEQYF. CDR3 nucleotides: TGTGCCAGCAGTTACGGGTCGGGAGCAGGCTACGAGCAGTACTTC.

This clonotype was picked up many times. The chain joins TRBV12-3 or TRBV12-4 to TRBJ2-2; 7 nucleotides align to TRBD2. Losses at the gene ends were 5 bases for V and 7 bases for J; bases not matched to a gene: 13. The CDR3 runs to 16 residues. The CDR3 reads CASSVSSSGRGGELFF. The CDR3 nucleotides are TGTGCCAGCAGTGTGTCTTCTAGCGGACGGGGCGGGGAGCTGTTTTTT.

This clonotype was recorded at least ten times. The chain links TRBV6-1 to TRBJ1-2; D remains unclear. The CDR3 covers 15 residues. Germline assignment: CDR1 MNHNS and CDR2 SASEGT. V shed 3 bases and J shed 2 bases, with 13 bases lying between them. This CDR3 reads CASSDFSLLNYGYTF. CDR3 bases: TGTGCCAGCAGTGATTTTTCATTACTAAACTATGGCTACACCTTC.

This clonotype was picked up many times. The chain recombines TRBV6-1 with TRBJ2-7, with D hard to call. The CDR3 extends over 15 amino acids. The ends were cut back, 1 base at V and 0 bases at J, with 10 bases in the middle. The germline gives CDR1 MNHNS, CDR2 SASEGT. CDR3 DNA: TGTGCCAGCAGTGAAGTCCCCGCCCACTCCTACGAGCAGTACTTC. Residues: CASSEVPAHSYEQYF.

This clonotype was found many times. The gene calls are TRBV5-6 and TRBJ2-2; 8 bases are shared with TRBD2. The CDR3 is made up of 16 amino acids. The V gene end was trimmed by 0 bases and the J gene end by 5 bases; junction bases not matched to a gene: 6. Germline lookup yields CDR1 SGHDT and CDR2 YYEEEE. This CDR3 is CASSLGGSGTTGELFF. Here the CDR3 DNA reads TGTGCCAGCAGCTTGGGAGGTAGCGGGACGACCGGGGAGCTGTTTTTT. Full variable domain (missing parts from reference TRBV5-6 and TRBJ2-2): DAGVTQSPTHLIKTRGQQVTLRCSPKSGHDTVSWYQQALGQGPQFIFQYYEEEERQRGNFPDRFSGHQFPNYSSELNVNALLLGDSALYLCASSLGGSGTTGELFFGEGSRLTVL.

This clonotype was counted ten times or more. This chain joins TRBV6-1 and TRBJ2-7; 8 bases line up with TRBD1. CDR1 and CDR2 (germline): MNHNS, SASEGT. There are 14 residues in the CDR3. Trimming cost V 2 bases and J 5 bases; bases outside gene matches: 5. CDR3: CASSERTGRHEQYF. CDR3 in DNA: TGTGCCAGCAGTGAAAGGACAGGGAGACACGAGCAGTACTTC.

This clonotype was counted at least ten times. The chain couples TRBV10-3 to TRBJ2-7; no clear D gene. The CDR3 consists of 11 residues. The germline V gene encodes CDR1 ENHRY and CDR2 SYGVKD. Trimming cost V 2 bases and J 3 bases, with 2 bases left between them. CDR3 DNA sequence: TGTGCCATCAGTGAGAACTACGAGCAGTACTTC. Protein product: CAISENYEQYF.

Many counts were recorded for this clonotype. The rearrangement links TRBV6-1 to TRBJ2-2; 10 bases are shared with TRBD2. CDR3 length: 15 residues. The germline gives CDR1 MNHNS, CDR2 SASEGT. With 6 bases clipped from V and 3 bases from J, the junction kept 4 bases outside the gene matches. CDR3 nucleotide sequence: TGTGCCAGCAGAAGCGGGAGGGCCGACACCGGGGAGCTGTTTTTT. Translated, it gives CASRSGRADTGELFF.

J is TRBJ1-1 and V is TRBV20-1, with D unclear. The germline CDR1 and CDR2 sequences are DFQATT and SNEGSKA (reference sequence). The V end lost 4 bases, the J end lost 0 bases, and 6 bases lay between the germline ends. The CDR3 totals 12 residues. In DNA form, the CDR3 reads TGCAGTGCTACAGCCATGAACACTGAAGCTTTCTTT. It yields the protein CSATAMNTEAFF.

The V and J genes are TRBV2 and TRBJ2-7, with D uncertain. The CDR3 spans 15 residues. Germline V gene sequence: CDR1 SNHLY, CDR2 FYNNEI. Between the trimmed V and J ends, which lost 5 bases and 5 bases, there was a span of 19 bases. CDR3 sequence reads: CASSKLSTEENEQYF. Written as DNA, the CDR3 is TGTGCCAGCAGTAAGCTTAGTACAGAAGAGAACGAGCAGTACTTC.

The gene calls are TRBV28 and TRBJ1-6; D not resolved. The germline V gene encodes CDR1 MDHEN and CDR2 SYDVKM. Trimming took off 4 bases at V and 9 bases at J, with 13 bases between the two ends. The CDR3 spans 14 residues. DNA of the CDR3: TGTGCCAGCAGTTACGCTTCTATCAGTTCACCCCTCCACTTT. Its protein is CASSYASISSPLHF.

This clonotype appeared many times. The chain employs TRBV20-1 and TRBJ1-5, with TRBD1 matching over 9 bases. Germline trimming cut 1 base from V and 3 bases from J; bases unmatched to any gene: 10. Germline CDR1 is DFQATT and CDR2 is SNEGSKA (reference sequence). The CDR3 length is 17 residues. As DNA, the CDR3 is TGCAGTGCTAGAGCGGGGGACGGGACAGGGTTCAATCAGCCCCAGCATTTT. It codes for CSARAGDGTGFNQPQHF.

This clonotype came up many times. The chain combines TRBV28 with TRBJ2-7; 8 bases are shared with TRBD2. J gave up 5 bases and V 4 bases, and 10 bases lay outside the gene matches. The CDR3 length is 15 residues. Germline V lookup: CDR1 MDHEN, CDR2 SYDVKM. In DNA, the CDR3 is TGTGCCAGCAGTTCCCCCCCGGGACTAGTTGACGAGCAGTACTTC. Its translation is CASSSPPGLVDEQYF.

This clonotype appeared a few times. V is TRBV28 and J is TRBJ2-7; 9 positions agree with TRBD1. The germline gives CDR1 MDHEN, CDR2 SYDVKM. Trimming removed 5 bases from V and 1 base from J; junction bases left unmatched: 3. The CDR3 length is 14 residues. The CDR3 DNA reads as TGTGCCAGCAGTACAGGGGGCAGGTCCTACGAGCAGTACTTC. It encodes CASSTGGRSYEQYF.

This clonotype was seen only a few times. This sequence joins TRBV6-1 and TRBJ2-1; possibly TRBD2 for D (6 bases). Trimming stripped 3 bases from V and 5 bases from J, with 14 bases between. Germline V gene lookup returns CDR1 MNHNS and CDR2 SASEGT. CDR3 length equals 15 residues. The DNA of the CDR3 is TGTGCCAGCAGTGATGGGGGGACCCCACACAATGAGCAGTTCTTC. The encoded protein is CASSDGGTPHNEQFF.

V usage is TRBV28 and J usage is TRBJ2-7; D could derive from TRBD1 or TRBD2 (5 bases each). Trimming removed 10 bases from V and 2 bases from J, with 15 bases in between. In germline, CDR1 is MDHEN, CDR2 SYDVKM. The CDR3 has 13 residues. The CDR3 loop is CATSLVGAYEQYF. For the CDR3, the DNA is TGTGCCACCTCACTTGTGGGGGCCTACGAGCAGTACTTC.

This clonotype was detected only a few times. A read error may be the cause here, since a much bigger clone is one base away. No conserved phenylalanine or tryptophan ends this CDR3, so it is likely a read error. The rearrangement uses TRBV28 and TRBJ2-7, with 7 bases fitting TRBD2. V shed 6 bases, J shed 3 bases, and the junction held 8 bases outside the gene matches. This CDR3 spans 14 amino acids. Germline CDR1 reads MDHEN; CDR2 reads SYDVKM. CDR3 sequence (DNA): TGTGCCAGCAGCTCCGGGACTATGAGCTACGAGCAGTACCTC. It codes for CASSSGTMSYEQYL.

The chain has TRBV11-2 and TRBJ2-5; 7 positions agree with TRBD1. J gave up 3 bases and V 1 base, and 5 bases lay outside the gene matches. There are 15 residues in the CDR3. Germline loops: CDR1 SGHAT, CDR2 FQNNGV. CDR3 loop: CASSLGGDRKETQYF. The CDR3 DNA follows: TGTGCCAGCAGCTTAGGAGGGGACAGAAAAGAGACCCAGTACTTC.

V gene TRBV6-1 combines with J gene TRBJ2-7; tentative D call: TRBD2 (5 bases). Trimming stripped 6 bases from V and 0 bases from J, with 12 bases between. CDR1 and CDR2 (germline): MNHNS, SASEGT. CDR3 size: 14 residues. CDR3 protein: CASRNLASSYEQYF. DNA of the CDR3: TGTGCCAGCAGAAACCTAGCTAGCTCCTACGAGCAGTACTTC.

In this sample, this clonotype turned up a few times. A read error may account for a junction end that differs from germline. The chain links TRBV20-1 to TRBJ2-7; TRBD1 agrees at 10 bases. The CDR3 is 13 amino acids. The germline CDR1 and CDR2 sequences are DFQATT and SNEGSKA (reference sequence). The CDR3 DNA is TGCGGTGCTCCCGGGACAGGGGATTACGAGCAGTACTTC. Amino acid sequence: CGAPGTGDYEQYF.

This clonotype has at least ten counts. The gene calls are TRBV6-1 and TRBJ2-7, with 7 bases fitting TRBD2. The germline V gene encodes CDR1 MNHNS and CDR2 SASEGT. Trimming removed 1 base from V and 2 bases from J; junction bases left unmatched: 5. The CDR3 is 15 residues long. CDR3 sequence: CASSEGRLATYEQYF. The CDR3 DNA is TGTGCCAGCAGTGAAGGGAGACTAGCCACCTACGAGCAGTACTTC.

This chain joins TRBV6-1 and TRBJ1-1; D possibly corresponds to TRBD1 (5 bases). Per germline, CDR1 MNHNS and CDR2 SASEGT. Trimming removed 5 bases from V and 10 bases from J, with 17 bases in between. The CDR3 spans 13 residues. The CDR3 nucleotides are TGTGCCAGCAGTCGAGGGACTCGGACCGCAGCTTTCTTT. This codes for CASSRGTRTAAFF.

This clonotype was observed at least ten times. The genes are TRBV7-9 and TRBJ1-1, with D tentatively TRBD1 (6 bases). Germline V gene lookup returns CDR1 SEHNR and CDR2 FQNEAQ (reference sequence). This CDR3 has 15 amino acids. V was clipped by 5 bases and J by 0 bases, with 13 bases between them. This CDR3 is CASSAPTGLNTEAFF. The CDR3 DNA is TGTGCCAGCAGCGCACCGACAGGATTGAACACTGAAGCTTTCTTT.

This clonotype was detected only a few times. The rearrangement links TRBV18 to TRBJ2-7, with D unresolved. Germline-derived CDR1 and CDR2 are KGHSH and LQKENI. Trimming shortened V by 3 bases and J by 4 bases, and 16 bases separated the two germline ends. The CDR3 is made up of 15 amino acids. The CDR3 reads CASSPRGYSSYEQYF. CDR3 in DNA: TGTGCCAGCTCACCCCGCGGCTACTCTTCTTACGAGCAGTACTTC.